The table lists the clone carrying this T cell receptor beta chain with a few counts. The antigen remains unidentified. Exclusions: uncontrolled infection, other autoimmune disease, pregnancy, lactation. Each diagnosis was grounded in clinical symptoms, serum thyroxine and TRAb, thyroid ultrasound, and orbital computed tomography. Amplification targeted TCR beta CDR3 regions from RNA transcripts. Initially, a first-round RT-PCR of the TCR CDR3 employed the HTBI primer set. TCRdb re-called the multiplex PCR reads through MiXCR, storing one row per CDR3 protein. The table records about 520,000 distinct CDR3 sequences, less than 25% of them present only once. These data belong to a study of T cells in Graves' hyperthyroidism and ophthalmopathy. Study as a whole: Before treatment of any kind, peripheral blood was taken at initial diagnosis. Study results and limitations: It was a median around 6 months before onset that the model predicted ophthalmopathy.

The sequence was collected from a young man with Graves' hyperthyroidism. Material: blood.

The DNA for the CDR3 is TGTGCCAGCAGTGCTGGGGAGAATGACTACACCTTC. The encoded protein is CASSAGENDYTF. The V and J genes are TRBV2 and TRBJ1-2; no reliable D call. Per the germline V gene, CDR1 is SNHLY and CDR2 is FYNNEI. V lost 4 bases and J lost 10, with 13 bases in between. The CDR3 is 12 amino acids. The variable domain in full, with the rest retrieved from reference TRBV2 and TRBJ1-2, is EPEVTQTPSHQVTQMGQEVILRCVPISNHLYFYWYRQILGQKVEFLVSFYNNEISEKSEIFDDQFSVERPDGSNFTLKIRSTKLEDSAMYFCASSAGENDYTFGSGTRLTVV.